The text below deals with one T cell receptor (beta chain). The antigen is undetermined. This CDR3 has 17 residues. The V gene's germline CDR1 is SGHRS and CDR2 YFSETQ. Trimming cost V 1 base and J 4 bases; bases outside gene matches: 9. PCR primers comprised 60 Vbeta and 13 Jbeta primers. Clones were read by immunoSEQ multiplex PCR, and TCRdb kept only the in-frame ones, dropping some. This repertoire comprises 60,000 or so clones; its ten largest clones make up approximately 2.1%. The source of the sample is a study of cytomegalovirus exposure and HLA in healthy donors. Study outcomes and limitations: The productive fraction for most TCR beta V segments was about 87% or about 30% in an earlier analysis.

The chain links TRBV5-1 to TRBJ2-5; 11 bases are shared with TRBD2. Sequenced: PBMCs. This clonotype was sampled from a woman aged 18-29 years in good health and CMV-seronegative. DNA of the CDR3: TGCGCCAGCAGCTTGATTGGTATAGCGGGAGGGGGAGAGACCCAGTACTTC. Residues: CASSLIGIAGGGETQYF.